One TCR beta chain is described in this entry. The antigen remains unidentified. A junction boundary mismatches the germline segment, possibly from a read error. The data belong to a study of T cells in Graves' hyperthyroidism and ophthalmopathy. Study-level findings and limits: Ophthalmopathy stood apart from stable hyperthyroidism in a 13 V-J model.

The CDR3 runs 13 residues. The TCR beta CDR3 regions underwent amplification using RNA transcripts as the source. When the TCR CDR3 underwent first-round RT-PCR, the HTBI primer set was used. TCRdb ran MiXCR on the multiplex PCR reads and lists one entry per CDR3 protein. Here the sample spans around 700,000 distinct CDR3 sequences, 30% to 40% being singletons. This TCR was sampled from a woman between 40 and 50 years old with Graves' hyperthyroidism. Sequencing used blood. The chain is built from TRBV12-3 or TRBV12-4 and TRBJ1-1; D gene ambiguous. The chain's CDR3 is CASSLFREREALF. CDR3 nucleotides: TGTGCCAGCAGCCTGTTCCGGGAGCGTGAAGCTCTCTTT.